This T cell receptor beta chain was identified in a study of T cell responses to AZD1222 COVID-19 vaccine. This CDR3 is built from 18 residues. In germline, CDR1 is ENHRY, CDR2 SYGVKD. J gave up 10 bases and V 3 bases, and 15 bases lay outside the gene matches. Profiling relied on immunoSEQ multiplex PCR, and the TCRdb table lists in-frame clones only, not all of them. The profile shows some 150,000 clones, over 90% of them singletons. About this clone itself: Its antigen is still unknown.

Study-level findings and limits: The study identified only six AZD1222 recipients as seropositive at baseline. Only after the peak T cell response were repertoires sampled. After two AZD1222 doses, spike-specific TCR breadth and depth rose versus day 0. Across the whole spike, CD4 TCRs peaked at regions 160-218 and 743-854.

V usage is TRBV10-3 and J usage is TRBJ2-1, with TRBD2 matching over 13 bases. The TCR comes from an adult who received the AZD1222 COVID-19 vaccine. The sequenced sample was peripheral blood, obtained 28 days after the second AZD1222 dose. CDR3 coding DNA: TGTGCCATCAGTGATCCTCCAACTGGACTAGCGGGAGCCGGGGAGCAGTTCTTC. As protein: CAISDPPTGLAGAGEQFF.